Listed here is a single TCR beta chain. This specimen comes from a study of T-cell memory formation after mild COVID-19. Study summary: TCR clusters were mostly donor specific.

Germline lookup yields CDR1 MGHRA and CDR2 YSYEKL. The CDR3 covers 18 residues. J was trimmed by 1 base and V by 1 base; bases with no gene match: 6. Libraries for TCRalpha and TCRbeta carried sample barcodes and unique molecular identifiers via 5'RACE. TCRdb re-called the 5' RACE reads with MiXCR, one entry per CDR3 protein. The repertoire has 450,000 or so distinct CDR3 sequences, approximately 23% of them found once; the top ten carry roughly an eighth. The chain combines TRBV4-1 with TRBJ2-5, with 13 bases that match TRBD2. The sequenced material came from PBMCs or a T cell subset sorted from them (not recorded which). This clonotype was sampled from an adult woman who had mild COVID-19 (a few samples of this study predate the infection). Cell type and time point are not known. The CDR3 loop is CASSQGVTSGGAQETQYF. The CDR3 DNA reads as TGCGCCAGCAGCCAAGGTGTCACTAGCGGGGGGGCCCAAGAGACCCAGTACTTC.